Only one count was recorded for the clone carrying this TCR beta chain. What it binds is unknown. A clone one base away is much larger, so this may be a read error. The entry originates in a study of blood T cells in healthy people across ages. Study-wide results and limits: Naive T cell percentage and TCR beta diversity correlated strongly. Per million T cells, TCR beta diversity dropped about linearly as age rose. It was the long-lived donors that had more naive CD4+ cells and higher diversity than aged donors.

A second roughly 6 to 11 cycle PCR used barcoded and J-beta primers. TCRdb re-derived calls from the 5' RACE reads in MiXCR, one entry per CDR3 protein. The sample includes about a million distinct CDR3 sequences, about two fifths of them seen just once. Germline-derived CDR1 and CDR2 are SGDLS and YYNGEE. The CDR3 is made up of 16 amino acids. Sequenced material: blood. The V gene is TRBV9, the J gene TRBJ2-3, with 9 positions matching TRBD2. The receptor's source is a man between 18 and 29 years old in good health. The CDR3 protein is CTSSPLSGGSTDTQYF. CDR3 bases: TGTACCAGCAGCCCCCTTAGCGGGGGTAGCACAGATACGCAGTATTTT.